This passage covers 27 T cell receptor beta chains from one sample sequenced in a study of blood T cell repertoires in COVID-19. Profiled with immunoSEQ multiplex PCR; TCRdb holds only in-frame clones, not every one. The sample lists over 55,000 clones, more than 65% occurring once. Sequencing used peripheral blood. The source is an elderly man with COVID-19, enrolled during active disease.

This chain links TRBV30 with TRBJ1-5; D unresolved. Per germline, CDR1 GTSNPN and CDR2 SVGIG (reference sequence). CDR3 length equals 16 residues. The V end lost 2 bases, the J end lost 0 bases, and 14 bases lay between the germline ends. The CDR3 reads CAWSPLGAYSNQPQHF. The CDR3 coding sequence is TGTGCCTGGAGTCCTCTGGGAGCTTATAGCAATCAGCCCCAGCATTTT.

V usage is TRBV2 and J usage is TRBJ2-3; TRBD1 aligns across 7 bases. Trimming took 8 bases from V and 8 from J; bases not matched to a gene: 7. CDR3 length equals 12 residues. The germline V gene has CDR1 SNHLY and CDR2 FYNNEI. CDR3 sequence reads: CASDTSGGTQYF. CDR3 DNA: TGTGCCAGCGACACCTCAGGGGGTACGCAGTATTTT.

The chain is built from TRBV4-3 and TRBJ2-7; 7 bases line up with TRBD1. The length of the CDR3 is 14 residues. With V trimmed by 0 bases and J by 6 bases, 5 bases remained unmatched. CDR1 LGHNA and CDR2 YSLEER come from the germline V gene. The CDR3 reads CASSQERGPSEQYF. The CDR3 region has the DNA TGCGCCAGCAGCCAAGAGAGGGGGCCGAGCGAGCAGTACTTC.

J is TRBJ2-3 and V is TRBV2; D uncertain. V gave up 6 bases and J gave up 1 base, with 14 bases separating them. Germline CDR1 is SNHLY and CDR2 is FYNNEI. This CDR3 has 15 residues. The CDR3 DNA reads TGTGCCAGCAGCCTGGCCCGCGGAGGCACAGATACGCAGTATTTT. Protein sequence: CASSLARGGTDTQYF.

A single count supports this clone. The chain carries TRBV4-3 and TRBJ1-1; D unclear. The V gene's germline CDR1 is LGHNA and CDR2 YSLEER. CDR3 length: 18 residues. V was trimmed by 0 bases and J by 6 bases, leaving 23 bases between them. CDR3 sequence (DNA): TGCGCCAGCAGCCAAGATGGGTCCTTTGCAGGTGTCCGGCCTGAAGCTTTCTTT. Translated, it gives CASSQDGSFAGVRPEAFF.

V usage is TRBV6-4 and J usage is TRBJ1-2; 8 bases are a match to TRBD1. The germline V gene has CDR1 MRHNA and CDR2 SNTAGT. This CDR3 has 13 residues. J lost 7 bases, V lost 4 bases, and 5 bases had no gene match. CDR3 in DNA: TGTGCCAGCAGTGCCCAACAGGGGGTTGGCTACACCTTC. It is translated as CASSAQQGVGYTF.

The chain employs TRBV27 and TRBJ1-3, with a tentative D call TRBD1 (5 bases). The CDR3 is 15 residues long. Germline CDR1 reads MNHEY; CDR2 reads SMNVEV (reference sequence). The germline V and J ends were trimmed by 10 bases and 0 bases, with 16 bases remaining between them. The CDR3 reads CATQRRGGSGNTIYF. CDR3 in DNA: TGTGCCACCCAAAGGAGGGGAGGCTCTGGAAACACCATATATTTT.

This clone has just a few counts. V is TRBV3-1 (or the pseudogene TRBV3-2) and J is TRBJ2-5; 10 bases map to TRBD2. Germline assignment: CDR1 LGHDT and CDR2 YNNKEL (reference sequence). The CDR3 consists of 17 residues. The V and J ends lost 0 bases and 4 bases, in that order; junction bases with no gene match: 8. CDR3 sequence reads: CASSQDRASGGPETQYF. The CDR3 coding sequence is TGTGCCAGCAGCCAAGATAGGGCTAGCGGGGGCCCAGAGACCCAGTACTTC.

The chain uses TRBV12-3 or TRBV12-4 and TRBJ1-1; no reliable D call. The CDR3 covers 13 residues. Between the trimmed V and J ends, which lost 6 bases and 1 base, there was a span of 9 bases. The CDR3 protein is CASRLEGNTEAFF. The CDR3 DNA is TGTGCCAGCAGGTTGGAGGGGAACACTGAAGCTTTCTTT.

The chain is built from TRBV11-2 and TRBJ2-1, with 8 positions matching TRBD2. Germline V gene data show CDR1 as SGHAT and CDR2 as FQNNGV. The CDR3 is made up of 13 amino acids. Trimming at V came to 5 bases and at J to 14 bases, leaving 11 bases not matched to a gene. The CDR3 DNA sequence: TGTGCCAGCAGCCCTAGAGGGGGACTAGGTGAGTTCTTC. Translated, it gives CASSPRGGLGEFF.

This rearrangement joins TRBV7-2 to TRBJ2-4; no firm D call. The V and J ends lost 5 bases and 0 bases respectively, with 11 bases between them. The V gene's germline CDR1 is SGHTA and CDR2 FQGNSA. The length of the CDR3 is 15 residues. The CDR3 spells CASSNPSVAKNIQYF. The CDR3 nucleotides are TGTGCCAGCAGCAACCCCAGCGTAGCCAAAAACATTCAGTACTTC.

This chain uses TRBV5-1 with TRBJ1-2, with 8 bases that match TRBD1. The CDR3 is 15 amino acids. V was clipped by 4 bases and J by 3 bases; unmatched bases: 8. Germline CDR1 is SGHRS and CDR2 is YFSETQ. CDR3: CASSVTGELDYGYTF. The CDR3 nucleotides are TGCGCCAGCAGCGTGACAGGGGAGTTAGACTATGGCTACACCTTC.

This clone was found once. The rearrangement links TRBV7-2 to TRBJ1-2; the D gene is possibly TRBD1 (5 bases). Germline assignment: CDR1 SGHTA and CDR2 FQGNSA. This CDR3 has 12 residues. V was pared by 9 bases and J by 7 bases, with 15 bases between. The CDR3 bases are TGTGCCAGTAGGAGGGGAGGCATTGGCTACACCTTC. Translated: CASRRGGIGYTF.

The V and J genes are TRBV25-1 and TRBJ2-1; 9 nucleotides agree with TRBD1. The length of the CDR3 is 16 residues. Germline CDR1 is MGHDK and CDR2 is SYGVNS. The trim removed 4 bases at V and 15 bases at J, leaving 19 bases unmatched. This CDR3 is CASSGGQGSWDRPGFF. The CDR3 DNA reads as TGTGCCAGCAGTGGGGGACAGGGCTCGTGGGATCGCCCCGGGTTCTTC.

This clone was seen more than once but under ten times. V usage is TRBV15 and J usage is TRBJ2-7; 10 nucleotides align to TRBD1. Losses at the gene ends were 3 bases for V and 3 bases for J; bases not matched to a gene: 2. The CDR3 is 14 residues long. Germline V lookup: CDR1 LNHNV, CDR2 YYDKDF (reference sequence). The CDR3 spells CATSSGDRGYEQYV. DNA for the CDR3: TGTGCCACCAGCAGCGGGGACAGGGGCTACGAGCAGTACGTC.

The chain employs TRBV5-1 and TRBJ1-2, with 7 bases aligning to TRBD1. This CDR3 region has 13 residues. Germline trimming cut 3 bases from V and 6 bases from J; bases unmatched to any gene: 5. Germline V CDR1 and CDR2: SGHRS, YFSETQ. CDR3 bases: TGCGCCAGCAGCTCACATGACAGGGATGGCTACACCTTC. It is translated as CASSSHDRDGYTF. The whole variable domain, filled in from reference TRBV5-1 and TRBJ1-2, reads KAGVTQTPRYLIKTRGQQVTLSCSPISGHRSVSWYQQTPGQGLQFLFEYFSETQRNKGNFPGRFSGRQFSNSRSEMNVSTLELGDSALYLCASSSHDRDGYTFGSGTRLTVV.

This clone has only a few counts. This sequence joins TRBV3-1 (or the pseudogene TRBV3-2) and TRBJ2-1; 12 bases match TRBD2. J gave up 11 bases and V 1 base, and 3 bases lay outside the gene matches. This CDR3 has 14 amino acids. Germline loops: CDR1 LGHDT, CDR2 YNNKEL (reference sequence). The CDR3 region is CASSQVLAGGQQFF. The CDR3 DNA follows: TGTGCCAGCAGCCAAGTACTAGCGGGGGGCCAGCAGTTCTTC.

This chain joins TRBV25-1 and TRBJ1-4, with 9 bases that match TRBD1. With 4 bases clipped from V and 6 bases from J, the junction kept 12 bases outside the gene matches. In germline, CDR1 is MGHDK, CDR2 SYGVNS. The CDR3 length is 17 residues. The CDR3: CASSAPPGQGRDEKLFF. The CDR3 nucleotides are TGTGCCAGCAGTGCCCCCCCGGGACAGGGACGCGATGAAAAACTGTTTTTT.

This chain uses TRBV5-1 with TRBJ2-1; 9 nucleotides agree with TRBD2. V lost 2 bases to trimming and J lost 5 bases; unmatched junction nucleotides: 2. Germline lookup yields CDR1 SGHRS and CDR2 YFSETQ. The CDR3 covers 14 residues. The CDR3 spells CASSFSGRNNEQFF. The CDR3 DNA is TGCGCCAGCAGCTTTAGCGGGAGAAACAATGAGCAGTTCTTC.

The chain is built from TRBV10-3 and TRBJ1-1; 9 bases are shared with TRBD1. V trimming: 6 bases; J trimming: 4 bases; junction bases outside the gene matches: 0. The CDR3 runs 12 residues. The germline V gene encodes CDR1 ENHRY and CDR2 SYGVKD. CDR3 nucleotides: TGTGCCATCAGGACAGGGGGCACTGAAGCTTTCTTT. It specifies CAIRTGGTEAFF.

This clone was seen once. The CDR3 DNA sequence: TGTGCCAGCGGGGGACAGACGAATTCACCCCTCCACTTT. Protein: CASGGQTNSPLHF. The chain is built from TRBV25-1 and TRBJ1-6, with TRBD1 matching over 7 bases. There are 13 residues in the CDR3. Per germline, CDR1 MGHDK and CDR2 SYGVNS. V was pared by 8 bases and J by 7 bases, with 5 bases of the junction left unmatched.

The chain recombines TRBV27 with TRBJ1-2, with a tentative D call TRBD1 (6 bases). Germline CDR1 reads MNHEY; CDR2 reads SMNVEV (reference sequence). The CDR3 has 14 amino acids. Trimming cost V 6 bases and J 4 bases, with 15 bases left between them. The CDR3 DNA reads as TGTGCCAGCAGGCAGCAGGGGCCTAGCTATGGCTACACCTTC. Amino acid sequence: CASRQQGPSYGYTF.

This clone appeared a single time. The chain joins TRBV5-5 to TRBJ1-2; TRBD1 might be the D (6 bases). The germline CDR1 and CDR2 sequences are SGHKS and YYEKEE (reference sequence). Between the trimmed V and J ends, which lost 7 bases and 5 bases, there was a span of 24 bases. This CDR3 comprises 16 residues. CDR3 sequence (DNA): TGTGCCAGCCACCCCCGTTTGGCAGGGGAGACATATGGCTACACCTTC. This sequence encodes CASHPRLAGETYGYTF. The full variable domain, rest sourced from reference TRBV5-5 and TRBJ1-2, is DAGVTQSPTHLIKTRGQQVTLRCSPISGHKSVSWYQQVLGQGPQFIFQYYEKEERGRGNFPDRFSARQFPNYSSELNVNALLLGDSALYLCASHPRLAGETYGYTFGSGTRLTVV.

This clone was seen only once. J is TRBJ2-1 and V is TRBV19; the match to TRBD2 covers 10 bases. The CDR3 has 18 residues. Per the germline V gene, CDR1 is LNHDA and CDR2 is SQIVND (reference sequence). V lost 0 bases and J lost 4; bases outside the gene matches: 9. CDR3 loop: CASSIDIPSGGLYNEQFF. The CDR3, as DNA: TGTGCCAGTAGTATAGATATCCCTAGCGGGGGCCTTTACAATGAGCAGTTCTTC.

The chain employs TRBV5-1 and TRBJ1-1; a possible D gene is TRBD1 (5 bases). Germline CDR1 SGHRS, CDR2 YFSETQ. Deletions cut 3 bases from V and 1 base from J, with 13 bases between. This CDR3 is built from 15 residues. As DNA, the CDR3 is TGCGCCAGCAGCTCGTCCTTAACAGGGAACACTGAAGCTTTCTTT. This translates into CASSSSLTGNTEAFF.

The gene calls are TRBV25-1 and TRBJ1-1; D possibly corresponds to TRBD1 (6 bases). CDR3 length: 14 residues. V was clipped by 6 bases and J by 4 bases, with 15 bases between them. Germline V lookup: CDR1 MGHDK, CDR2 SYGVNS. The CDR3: CASSQGYYGTEAFF. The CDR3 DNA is TGTGCCAGCAGCCAGGGGTATTATGGCACTGAAGCTTTCTTT.

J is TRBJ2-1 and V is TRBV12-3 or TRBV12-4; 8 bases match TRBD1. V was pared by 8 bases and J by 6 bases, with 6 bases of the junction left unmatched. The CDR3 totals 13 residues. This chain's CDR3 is CASPRTGSNEQFF. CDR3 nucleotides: TGTGCCAGCCCGAGGACAGGGTCCAATGAGCAGTTCTTC.